Below, 20 T cell receptor beta chains from the same sample are listed, as sequenced in a study of T cells after posttransplantation cyclophosphamide. Only in-frame clones appear in the TCRdb table, and some are missing; sequencing was by immunoSEQ multiplex PCR. The data contain fewer than 2,500 clones, about 94% of them singletons. Input material: CD4+ T cells sorted from bone marrow. The receptor set was obtained from a woman in her forties or fifties in good health and a related stem cell transplant donor.

This sequence joins TRBV5-4 and TRBJ1-1; 10 nucleotides match TRBD1. Trimming removed 4 bases from V and 7 bases from J; junction bases left unmatched: 7. The CDR3 consists of 14 residues. The germline V gene encodes CDR1 SGHNT and CDR2 YYREEE (reference sequence). The CDR3 region has the DNA TGTGCCAGCAGCCTTGACAGGGGGCCCGGTGAAGCTTTCTTT. Its translation is CASSLDRGPGEAFF. Based on the CDR3 plus reference TRBV5-4 and TRBJ1-1, the full variable domain is ETGVTQSPTHLIKTRGQQVTLRCSSQSGHNTVSWYQQALGQGPQFIFQYYREEENGRGNFPPRFSGLQFPNYSSELNVNALELDDSALYLCASSLDRGPGEAFFGQGTRLTVV.

The chain recombines TRBV30 with TRBJ1-2; 7 nucleotides line up with TRBD1. The CDR3 totals 14 residues. From germline, CDR1 is GTSNPN and CDR2 SVGIG (reference sequence). The V and J ends lost 5 bases and 7 bases, in that order; junction bases with no gene match: 13. CDR3: CAWGRDSKVRGYTF. DNA of the CDR3: TGTGCCTGGGGCCGGGACAGCAAGGTTCGTGGCTACACCTTC.

A single count supports this clone. The genes are TRBV7-6 and TRBJ2-2; maybe TRBD1 (5 bases). Germline-derived CDR1 and CDR2 are SGHVS and FNYEAQ. The CDR3 has 15 residues. V was trimmed by 6 bases and J by 2 bases, leaving 13 bases between them. The CDR3 DNA sequence: TGTGCCAGCAGACGGAGTACAGGAAACACCGGGGAGCTGTTTTTT. Its translation is CASRRSTGNTGELFF. Full variable domain (remainder filled in from reference TRBV7-6 and TRBJ2-2): GAGVSQSPRYKVTKRGQDVALRCDPISGHVSLYWYRQALGQGPEFLTYFNYEAQQDKSGLPNDRFSAERPEGSISTLTIQRTEQRDSAMYRCASRRSTGNTGELFFGEGSRLTVL.

The chain recombines TRBV7-2 with TRBJ2-3, with TRBD2 as a possible D gene (7 bases). The CDR3 is made up of 15 amino acids. The V end lost 2 bases, the J end lost 5 bases, and 14 bases lay between the germline ends. Looked up from germline, CDR1 is SGHTA and CDR2 is FQGNSA. The CDR3 sequence is CASSLRGGRGDTQYF. Written as DNA, the CDR3 is TGTGCCAGCAGCTTAAGGGGGGGCCGTGGAGATACGCAGTATTTT.

This chain uses TRBV2 with TRBJ2-5, with TRBD1 matching 10 bases. The CDR3 spans 15 residues. The germline V gene encodes CDR1 SNHLY and CDR2 FYNNEI. V shed 2 bases and J 5 bases; nucleotides not matched to a gene: 5. The CDR3 nucleotides are TGTGCCAGCAGTGAAAGGGACAGGGGCTTGGAGACCCAGTACTTC. This translates into CASSERDRGLETQYF.

The chain joins TRBV7-9 to TRBJ1-1; D might be TRBD1 (6 bases). V was clipped by 5 bases and J by 6 bases, with 16 bases between them. This CDR3 has 14 amino acids. Germline CDR1 is SEHNR and CDR2 is FQNEAQ (reference sequence). CDR3 in amino acids: CASSPEARGAEAFF. The DNA of the CDR3 is TGTGCCAGCAGCCCCGAGGCCAGGGGCGCTGAAGCTTTCTTT.

This chain links TRBV7-7 with TRBJ1-3; a possible D gene is TRBD1 (5 bases). Trimming cost V 4 bases and J 11 bases, with 21 bases left between them. The CDR3 length is 15 residues. Germline values: CDR1 SSHAT, CDR2 FNYEAQ (reference sequence). CDR3 nucleotides: TGTGCCAGCAGCTCAAGCAGGGAATCCTCCTCTGCCATATATTTT. It codes for CASSSSRESSSAIYF.

The chain recombines TRBV19 with TRBJ1-6, with 10 bases lining up with TRBD1. With V trimmed by 2 bases and J by 9 bases, 7 bases remained unmatched. The CDR3 covers 16 residues. CDR1 is LNHDA, CDR2 SQIVND, per germline (reference sequence). The CDR3 loop is CASSISGTGVGSPLHF. The CDR3 DNA reads TGTGCCAGTAGTATAAGCGGGACAGGGGTTGGTTCACCCCTCCACTTT.

The chain is built from TRBV29-1 and TRBJ2-7; 7 bases fit TRBD2. The CDR3 consists of 14 residues. J gave up 1 base and V 7 bases, and 10 bases lay outside the gene matches. Germline V gives CDR1 SQVTM, CDR2 ANQGSEA. The CDR3 DNA reads TGCAGCGCCCCTGGGGAGGGTAGATCCTACGAGCAGTACTTC. This translates into CSAPGEGRSYEQYF.

The rearrangement uses TRBV5-1 and TRBJ1-2; 9 bases agree with TRBD1. The germline V gene encodes CDR1 SGHRS and CDR2 YFSETQ. V was clipped by 4 bases and J by 10 bases; unmatched bases: 8. The CDR3 runs 13 residues. DNA of the CDR3: TGCGCCAGCAGCCCCACGACAGGGGGGGACTACACCTTC. It is translated as CASSPTTGGDYTF. The full variable domain, completed using reference TRBV5-1 and TRBJ1-2, is KAGVTQTPRYLIKTRGQQVTLSCSPISGHRSVSWYQQTPGQGLQFLFEYFSETQRNKGNFPGRFSGRQFSNSRSEMNVSTLELGDSALYLCASSPTTGGDYTFGSGTRLTVV.

The chain couples TRBV5-1 to TRBJ2-6; D is possibly TRBD1 (5 bases). Germline V lookup: CDR1 SGHRS, CDR2 YFSETQ. V gave up 6 bases and J gave up 2 bases, with 15 bases separating them. CDR3 length: 16 residues. The CDR3: CASTKTRATGANVLTF. For the CDR3, the DNA is TGCGCCAGCACAAAGACCAGGGCAACTGGGGCCAACGTCCTGACTTTC.

The chain recombines TRBV18 with TRBJ2-7; D remains unclear. The CDR3 is made up of 10 amino acids. V lost 5 bases and J lost 7, with 6 bases in between. Per germline, CDR1 KGHSH and CDR2 LQKENI. The CDR3 DNA follows: TGTGCCAGCTCAGGGCAAGAGCAGTACTTC. Amino acid sequence: CASSGQEQYF.

This chain joins TRBV5-4 and TRBJ2-5; 12 nucleotides align to TRBD2. From germline, CDR1 is SGHNT and CDR2 YYREEE (reference sequence). After removal of 3 bases from V and 2 bases from J, the junction contained 2 bases not matched to a gene. The CDR3 runs 15 residues. CDR3 DNA: TGTGCCAGCAGCTGGACTAGCGGGACGCAAGAGACCCAGTACTTC. Encoded protein: CASSWTSGTQETQYF.

The J gene is TRBJ2-7, the V gene TRBV11-2; TRBD1 agrees at 7 bases. Germline assignment: CDR1 SGHAT and CDR2 FQNNGV. The length of the CDR3 is 15 residues. The V and J ends lost 3 bases and 6 bases, in that order; junction bases with no gene match: 11. The CDR3 protein is CASSLVLGQSGEQYF. The CDR3 DNA reads TGTGCCAGCAGCTTGGTCTTGGGACAGTCCGGCGAGCAGTACTTC.

The chain joins TRBV11-1 to TRBJ2-5; 14 nucleotides align to TRBD2. Germline trimming cut 5 bases from V and 4 bases from J; bases unmatched to any gene: 3. Germline V lookup: CDR1 SGHAT, CDR2 FQDESV (reference sequence). The CDR3 loop spans 15 amino acids. The CDR3: CASSPGTSGRETQYF. The CDR3 nucleotides read TGTGCCAGCAGCCCGGGGACTAGCGGGAGAGAGACCCAGTACTTC.

V gene TRBV4-1 combines with J gene TRBJ2-4; D unclear. CDR3 length equals 14 residues. Trimming left V 4 bases short and J 5 bases short, with 12 bases between. CDR1 is MGHRA, CDR2 YSYEKL, per germline. The CDR3 bases are TGCGCCAGCAGCCCCCCCCGGGTTCAAAACATTCAGTACTTC. This translates into CASSPPRVQNIQYF.

This chain joins TRBV9 and TRBJ2-7, with a tentative D call TRBD1 (6 bases). Germline V lookup: CDR1 SGDLS, CDR2 YYNGEE. This CDR3 spans 15 amino acids. V lost 2 bases, J lost 5 bases, and 17 bases lay in between. The DNA of the CDR3 is TGTGCCAGCAGCGTCCTGGACAGTCACTTCAACGAGCAGTACTTC. It specifies CASSVLDSHFNEQYF.

The gene calls are TRBV5-1 and TRBJ2-2; weak D call: TRBD1 (6 bases). With 4 bases removed from V and 2 bases from J, the gap between germline ends came to 12 bases. Germline V CDR1 and CDR2: SGHRS, YFSETQ. The CDR3 runs 15 residues. In DNA form, the CDR3 reads TGCGCCAGCAGCCCGACAGGAGCTAACACCGGGGAGCTGTTTTTT. It yields the protein CASSPTGANTGELFF.

This clone was found once. CDR3 sequence (DNA): TGTGCCAGCGGGGGGGCTTCTGGAAACACCATATATTTT. Protein: CASGGASGNTIYF. The chain is built from TRBV7-6 and TRBJ1-3, with a weak D call TRBD1 (6 bases). The CDR3 covers 13 residues. V was shortened by 8 bases and J by 1 base, with 9 bases between the two germline ends. CDR1 is SGHVS, CDR2 FNYEAQ, per germline.

The gene calls are TRBV6-1 and TRBJ2-2; possible D gene TRBD1, 6 bases. CDR3 length equals 15 residues. Germline V CDR1 and CDR2: MNHNS, SASEGT. V was pared by 2 bases and J by 4 bases, with 11 bases between. The CDR3 sequence: CASSENGTPTGELFF. The CDR3 nucleotides read TGTGCCAGCAGTGAAAACGGGACACCCACCGGGGAGCTGTTTTTT.